The source of this TCR beta chain is a study of tumor and adjacent non-tumor tissue in lung cancer. Overall study: The patients, approximately nine men and roughly 5 women, were roughly 30 to 76 with stage I to III disease. About 4.2 million productive TCRbeta reads were obtained per sample on average. Study-wide findings and caveats: Normal lung showed higher cumulative top 100 clone frequency than tumor. Patients with more diverse tumor TCRs had worse survival.

On this clonotype: Antigen: not known. An end of the junction differs from the germline gene, which may be a read error.

This CDR3 comprises 16 residues. Germline-derived CDR1 and CDR2 are SGHAT and FQNNGV. The library came from three nested PCR rounds adapted from ARM-PCR protocols. TCRdb re-derived calls from the multiplex PCR reads in MiXCR, one entry per CDR3 protein. The sample gives some 120,000 distinct CDR3 sequences, 66% of which show up once; around 13% is in the top ten. This sample's RNA came from whole unsorted tissue. The rearrangement uses TRBV11-2 and TRBJ2-1, with D perhaps TRBD1 (5 bases). Specimen: lung tumor tissue. This receptor was taken from a young man with non-small cell lung cancer. The CDR3 loop reads CASSFEAGIPYDEQFF. Here the CDR3 DNA reads TGTGCCAGCAGTTTTGAAGCAGGGATCCCCTACGATGAGCAGTTCTTC.